Listed below are T cell receptor beta chains from one sample, sequenced in a study of neoadjuvant anti-PD-1 for oral cavity cancer. Generated by immunoSEQ multiplex PCR, the TCRdb table keeps only in-frame clones and is missing some. Of 30,000 to 35,000 clones detected, 80% to 90% appear once; the ten largest clones hold 3% to 4%. This material consisted of PBMCs, taken before nivolumab (anti-PD-1) treatment. The receptors stem from a person aged 35-79 years with oral cavity squamous cell carcinoma. CDR3s include the opening cysteine and the closing phenylalanine or tryptophan. The D gene is left open where the match is weak. Expanded clones get a size class; other rows say once, few or many, or leave the size out.

clone_size: .; d_call: .; j_call: TRBJ1-1; v_call: TRBV29-1; cdr3_nt: TGCAGCGTTGGGACAGTCAACACTGAAGCTTTCTTT; cdr3_aa: CSVGTVNTEAFF
clone_size: .; d_call: TRBD1; j_call: TRBJ1-1; v_call: TRBV6-5; cdr3_nt: TGTGCCAGCCGACCCTACAGGGGCACTGAAGCTTTCTTT; cdr3_aa: CASRPYRGTEAFF
clone_size: .; d_call: TRBD1; j_call: TRBJ2-1; v_call: TRBV19; cdr3_nt: TGTGCCAGTAGTTCCCCAGGGGGCTACAATGAGCAGTTCTTC; cdr3_aa: CASSSPGGYNEQFF
clone_size: .; d_call: .; j_call: TRBJ2-2; v_call: TRBV7-3; cdr3_nt: TGTGCCAGCAGCTTTTCCGGGACGGGTACCGGGGAGCTGTTTTTT; cdr3_aa: CASSFSGTGTGELFF
clone_size: .; d_call: .; j_call: TRBJ2-7; v_call: TRBV9; cdr3_nt: TGTGCCAGCAGCCCCCGACGACAGGTCGACGAGCAGTACTTC; cdr3_aa: CASSPRRQVDEQYF
clone_size: .; d_call: TRBD1; j_call: TRBJ2-2; v_call: TRBV5-1; cdr3_nt: TGCGCCAGCAGCTGGACAGGGACCGGGGAGCTGTTTTTT; cdr3_aa: CASSWTGTGELFF
clone_size: .; d_call: .; j_call: TRBJ1-1; v_call: TRBV6-6; cdr3_nt: TGTGCCAGCAGTTACACCGGGCGCAGTGGGGAAGCTTTCTTT; cdr3_aa: CASSYTGRSGEAFF
clone_size: .; d_call: .; j_call: TRBJ1-1; v_call: TRBV10-3; cdr3_nt: TGTGCCATCAGTGAACTTGAGACGGCGAACACTGAAGCTTTCTTT; cdr3_aa: CAISELETANTEAFF
clone_size: once; d_call: .; j_call: TRBJ2-7; v_call: TRBV10-3; cdr3_nt: TGTGCCATCAGTGGGGGCAATACCGGCCACGAGCAGTACTTC; cdr3_aa: CAISGGNTGHEQYF
clone_size: .; d_call: .; j_call: TRBJ2-2; v_call: TRBV10-3; cdr3_nt: TGTGCCACCACAAACACCGGGGAGCTGTTTTTT; cdr3_aa: CATTNTGELFF
clone_size: .; d_call: .; j_call: TRBJ2-3; v_call: TRBV28; cdr3_nt: TGTGCCAGCAGTTCGCGACTAGGATCTGGTACAGATACGCAGTATTTT; cdr3_aa: CASSSRLGSGTDTQYF
clone_size: .; d_call: .; j_call: TRBJ1-5; v_call: TRBV10-3; cdr3_nt: TGTGCCATCAACTACAGGGAGGGGAGCAATCAGCCCCAGCATTTT; cdr3_aa: CAINYREGSNQPQHF
clone_size: .; d_call: TRBD1; j_call: TRBJ1-5; v_call: TRBV7-2; cdr3_nt: TGTGCCAGCAGCTGGGGGACAGGTCTTAGCAATCAGCCCCAGCATTTT; cdr3_aa: CASSWGTGLSNQPQHF
clone_size: .; d_call: TRBD1; j_call: TRBJ2-1; v_call: TRBV6-5; cdr3_nt: TGTGCCAGCAGCCCCAGGGGGAGCTCCTACAATGAGCAGTTCTTC; cdr3_aa: CASSPRGSSYNEQFF
clone_size: once; d_call: .; j_call: TRBJ2-3; v_call: TRBV6-5; cdr3_nt: TGTGCCAGCAGTTACTCTTCTGGGGCCTTCACAGATACGCAGTATTTT; cdr3_aa: CASSYSSGAFTDTQYF
clone_size: .; d_call: TRBD1; j_call: TRBJ1-1; v_call: TRBV9; cdr3_nt: TGTGCCAGCAGCTTCACAGGGGGATCAACTGAAGCTTTCTTT; cdr3_aa: CASSFTGGSTEAFF
clone_size: .; d_call: .; j_call: TRBJ1-5; v_call: TRBV4-1; cdr3_nt: TGCGCCAGCAGCCAAGATTGGGAAAATCAGCCCCAGCATTTT; cdr3_aa: CASSQDWENQPQHF
clone_size: .; d_call: .; j_call: TRBJ1-2; v_call: TRBV20-1; cdr3_nt: TGCAGTCCCAGTCAACTTGGCTACACCTTC; cdr3_aa: CSPSQLGYTF
clone_size: .; d_call: .; j_call: TRBJ1-3; v_call: TRBV7-2; cdr3_nt: TGTGCCAGCAGCATAGGGGTTTTAGGAAACACCATATATTTT; cdr3_aa: CASSIGVLGNTIYF
clone_size: .; d_call: .; j_call: TRBJ1-1; v_call: TRBV19; cdr3_nt: TGTGCCAGTAGTATCGGAGGAGGGCCTCCGGGTACTGAAGCTTTCTTT; cdr3_aa: CASSIGGGPPGTEAFF
clone_size: .; d_call: .; j_call: TRBJ2-6; v_call: TRBV19; cdr3_nt: TGTGCCAGTAGTATTCTCGGTGGGGCCAACGTCCTGACTTTC; cdr3_aa: CASSILGGANVLTF
clone_size: .; d_call: .; j_call: TRBJ1-2; v_call: TRBV6-5; cdr3_nt: TGTGCCGCCCGGGCCGCTGAGGGCTACACCTTC; cdr3_aa: CAARAAEGYTF
clone_size: .; d_call: .; j_call: TRBJ2-3; v_call: TRBV10-1; cdr3_nt: TGCGCCAGCAGTGATGGGACGAGCACGGTTACGCAGTATTTT; cdr3_aa: CASSDGTSTVTQYF
clone_size: .; d_call: .; j_call: TRBJ1-6; v_call: TRBV15; cdr3_nt: TGTGCCACCAGCAGATGGGATTCACCCCTCCACTTT; cdr3_aa: CATSRWDSPLHF
clone_size: .; d_call: .; j_call: TRBJ2-5; v_call: TRBV5-1; cdr3_nt: TGCGCCAGCAGCTTGGGCGGGCAGAACCAAGAGACCCAGTACTTC; cdr3_aa: CASSLGGQNQETQYF
clone_size: .; d_call: TRBD1; j_call: TRBJ1-1; v_call: TRBV9; cdr3_nt: TGTGCCAGCAGCGTAGGAGAGGGACAGGGCGAAGCTTTCTTT; cdr3_aa: CASSVGEGQGEAFF